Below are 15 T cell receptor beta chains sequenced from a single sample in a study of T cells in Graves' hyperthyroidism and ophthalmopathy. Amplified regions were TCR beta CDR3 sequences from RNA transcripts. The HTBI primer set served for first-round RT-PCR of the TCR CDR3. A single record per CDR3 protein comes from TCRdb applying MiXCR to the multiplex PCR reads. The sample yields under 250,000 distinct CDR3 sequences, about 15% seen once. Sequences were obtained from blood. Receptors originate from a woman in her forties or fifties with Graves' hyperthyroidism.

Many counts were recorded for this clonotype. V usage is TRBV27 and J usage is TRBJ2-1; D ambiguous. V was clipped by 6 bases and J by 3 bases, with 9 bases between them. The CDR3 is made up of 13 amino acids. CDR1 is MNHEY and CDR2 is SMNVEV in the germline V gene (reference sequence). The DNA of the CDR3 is TGTGCCAGCAGCAATGGATACTACAATGAGCAGTTCTTC. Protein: CASSNGYYNEQFF.

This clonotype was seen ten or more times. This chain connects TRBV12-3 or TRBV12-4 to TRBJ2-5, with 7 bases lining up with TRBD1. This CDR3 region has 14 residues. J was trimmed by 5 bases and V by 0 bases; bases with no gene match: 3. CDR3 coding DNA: TGTGCCAGCAGTTTAGCAGGGGGCGTGGAGACCCAGTACTTC. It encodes CASSLAGGVETQYF.

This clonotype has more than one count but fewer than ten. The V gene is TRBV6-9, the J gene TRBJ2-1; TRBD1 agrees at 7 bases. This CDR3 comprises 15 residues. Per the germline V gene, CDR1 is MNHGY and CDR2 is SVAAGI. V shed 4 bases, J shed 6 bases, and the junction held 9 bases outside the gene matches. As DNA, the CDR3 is TGTGCCAGCAGTTCAGGACAGGTACTGGTCAATGAGCAGTTCTTC. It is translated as CASSSGQVLVNEQFF.

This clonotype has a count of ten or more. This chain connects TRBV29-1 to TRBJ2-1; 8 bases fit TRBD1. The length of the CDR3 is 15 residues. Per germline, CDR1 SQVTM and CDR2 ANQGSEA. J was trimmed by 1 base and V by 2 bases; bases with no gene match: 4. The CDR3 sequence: CSVESRQGSYNEQFF. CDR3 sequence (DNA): TGCAGCGTTGAATCTCGACAGGGGTCCTACAATGAGCAGTTCTTC.

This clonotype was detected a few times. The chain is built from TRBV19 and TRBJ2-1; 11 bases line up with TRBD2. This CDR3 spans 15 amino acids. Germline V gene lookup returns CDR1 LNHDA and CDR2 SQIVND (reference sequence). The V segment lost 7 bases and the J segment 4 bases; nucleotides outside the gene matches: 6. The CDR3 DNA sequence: TGTGCCAGTACCCCGACTAGCGGGACTTACAATGAGCAGTTCTTC. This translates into CASTPTSGTYNEQFF.

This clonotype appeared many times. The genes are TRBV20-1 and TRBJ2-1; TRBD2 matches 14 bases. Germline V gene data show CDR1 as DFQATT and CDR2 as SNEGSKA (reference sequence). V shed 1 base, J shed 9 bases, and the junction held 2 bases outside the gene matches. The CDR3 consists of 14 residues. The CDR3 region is CSARGGLAGVEQFF. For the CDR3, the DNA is TGCAGTGCTAGAGGGGGACTAGCGGGAGTTGAGCAGTTCTTC.

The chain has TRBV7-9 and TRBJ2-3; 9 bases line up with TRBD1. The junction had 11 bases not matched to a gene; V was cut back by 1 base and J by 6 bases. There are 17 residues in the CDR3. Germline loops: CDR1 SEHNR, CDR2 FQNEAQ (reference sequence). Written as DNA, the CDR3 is TGTGCCAGCAGCTTAGTAACCACAGGGGGCGGGGTGGATACGCAGTATTTT. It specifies CASSLVTTGGGVDTQYF. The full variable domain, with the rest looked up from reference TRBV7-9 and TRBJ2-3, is DTGVSQNPRHKITKRGQNVTFRCDPISEHNRLYWYRQTLGQGPEFLTYFQNEAQLEKSRLLSDRFSAERPKGSFSTLEIQRTEQGDSAMYLCASSLVTTGGGVDTQYFGPGTRLTVL.

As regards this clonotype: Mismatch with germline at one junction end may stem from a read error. The CDR3 region is CAGSSKTGTGGETQYF. Written as DNA, the CDR3 is TGTGCCGGCAGTTCAAAAACCGGGACAGGGGGAGAGACCCAGTACTTC. The V gene is TRBV27, the J gene TRBJ2-5; 11 nucleotides line up with TRBD1. This CDR3 region has 16 residues. CDR1 and CDR2 (germline): MNHEY, SMNVEV (reference sequence).

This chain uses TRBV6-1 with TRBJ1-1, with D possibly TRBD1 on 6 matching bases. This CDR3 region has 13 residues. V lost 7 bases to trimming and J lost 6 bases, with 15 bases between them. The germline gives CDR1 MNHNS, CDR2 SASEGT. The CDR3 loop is CASTQLQGAEAFF. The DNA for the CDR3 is TGTGCCAGCACCCAACTACAGGGTGCTGAAGCTTTCTTT.

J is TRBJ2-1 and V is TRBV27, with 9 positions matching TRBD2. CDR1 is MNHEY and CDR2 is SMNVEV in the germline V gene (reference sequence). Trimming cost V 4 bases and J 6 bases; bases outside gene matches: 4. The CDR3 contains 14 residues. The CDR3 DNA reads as TGTGCCAGCAGTTCTAGCGGGAACAGCAATGAGCAGTTCTTC. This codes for CASSSSGNSNEQFF.

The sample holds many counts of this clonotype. The CDR3 bases are TGTGCCAGCAGCGCTGGGACAGGGGGTAACAATTCACCCCTCCACTTT. Translation: CASSAGTGGNNSPLHF. The genes are TRBV3-1 and TRBJ1-6; the match to TRBD1 covers 11 bases. CDR3 length: 16 amino acids. V lost 5 bases to trimming and J lost 7 bases; unmatched junction nucleotides: 7. Per germline, CDR1 LGHDT and CDR2 YNNKEL (reference sequence).

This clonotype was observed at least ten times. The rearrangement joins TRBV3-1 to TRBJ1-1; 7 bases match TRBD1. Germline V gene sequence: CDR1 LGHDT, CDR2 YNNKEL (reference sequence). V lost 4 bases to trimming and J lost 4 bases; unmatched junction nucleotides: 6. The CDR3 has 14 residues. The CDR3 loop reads CASSRQGGTTEAFF. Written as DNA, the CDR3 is TGTGCCAGCAGCCGCCAGGGGGGGACCACTGAAGCTTTCTTT.

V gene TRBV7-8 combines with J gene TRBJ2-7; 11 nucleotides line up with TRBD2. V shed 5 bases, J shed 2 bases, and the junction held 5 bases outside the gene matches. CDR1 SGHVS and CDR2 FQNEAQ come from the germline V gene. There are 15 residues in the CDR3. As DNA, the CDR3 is TGTGCCAGCAGCGAAACTAGCGGGAGACCCTACGAGCAGTACTTC. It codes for CASSETSGRPYEQYF.

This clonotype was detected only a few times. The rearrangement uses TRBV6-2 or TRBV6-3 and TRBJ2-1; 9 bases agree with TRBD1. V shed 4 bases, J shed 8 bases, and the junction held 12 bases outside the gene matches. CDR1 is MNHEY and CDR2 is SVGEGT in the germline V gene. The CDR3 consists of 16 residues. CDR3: CASSFEGQGRGDEQFF. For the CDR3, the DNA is TGTGCCAGCAGTTTTGAAGGACAGGGGCGCGGGGATGAGCAGTTCTTC.

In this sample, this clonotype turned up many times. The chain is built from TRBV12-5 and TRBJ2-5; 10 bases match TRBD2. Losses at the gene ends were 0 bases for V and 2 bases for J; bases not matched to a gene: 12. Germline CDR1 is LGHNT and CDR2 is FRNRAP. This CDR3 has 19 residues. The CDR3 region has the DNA TGTGCTAGTGGTTTGGTACTCGGGCTAGCGGGAGTGGGGCAAGAGACCCAGTACTTC. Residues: CASGLVLGLAGVGQETQYF.